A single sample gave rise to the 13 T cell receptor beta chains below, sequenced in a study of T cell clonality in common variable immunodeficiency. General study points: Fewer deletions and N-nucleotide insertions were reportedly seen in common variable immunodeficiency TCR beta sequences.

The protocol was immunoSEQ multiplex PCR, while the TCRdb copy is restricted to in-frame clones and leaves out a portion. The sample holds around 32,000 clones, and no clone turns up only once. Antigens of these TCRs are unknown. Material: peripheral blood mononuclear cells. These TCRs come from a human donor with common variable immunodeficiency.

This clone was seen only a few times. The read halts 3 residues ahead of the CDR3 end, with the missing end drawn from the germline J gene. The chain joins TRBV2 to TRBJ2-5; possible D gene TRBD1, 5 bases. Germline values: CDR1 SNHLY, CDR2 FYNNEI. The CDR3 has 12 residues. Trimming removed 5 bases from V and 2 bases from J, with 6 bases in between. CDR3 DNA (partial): TGTGCCAGCAGTAGGGGACAAGAGACC. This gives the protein CASSRGQET. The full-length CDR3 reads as CASSRGQETQYF.

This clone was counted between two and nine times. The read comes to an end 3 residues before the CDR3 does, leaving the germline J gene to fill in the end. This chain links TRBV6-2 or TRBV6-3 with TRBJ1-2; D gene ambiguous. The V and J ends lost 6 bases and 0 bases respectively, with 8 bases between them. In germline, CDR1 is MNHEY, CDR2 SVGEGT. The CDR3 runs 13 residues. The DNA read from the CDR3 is TGTGCCAGCAGCCCCCCGTCTAACTATGGC. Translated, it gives CASSPPSNYG. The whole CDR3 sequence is CASSPPSNYGYTF.

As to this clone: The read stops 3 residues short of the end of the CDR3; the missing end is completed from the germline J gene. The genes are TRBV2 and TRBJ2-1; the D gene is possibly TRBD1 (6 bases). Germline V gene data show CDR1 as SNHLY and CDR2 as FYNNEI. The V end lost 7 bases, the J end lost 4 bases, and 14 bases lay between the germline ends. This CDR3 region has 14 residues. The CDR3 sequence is CASTKTGHYNEQFF. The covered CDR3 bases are TGTGCCAGCACCAAAACGGGACATTACAATGAG.

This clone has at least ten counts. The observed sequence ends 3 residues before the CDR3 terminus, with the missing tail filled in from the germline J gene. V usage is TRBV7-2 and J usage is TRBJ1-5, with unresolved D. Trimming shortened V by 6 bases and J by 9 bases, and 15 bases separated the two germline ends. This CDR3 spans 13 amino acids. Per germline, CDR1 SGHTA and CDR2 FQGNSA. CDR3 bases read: TGTGCCAGCAGTTCTAGGCCAGATGCGCCC. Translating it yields CASSSRPDAP. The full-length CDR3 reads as CASSSRPDAPQHF. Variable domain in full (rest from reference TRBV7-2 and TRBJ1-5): GAGVSQSPSNKVTEKGKDVELRCDPISGHTALYWYRQSLGQGLEFLIYFQGNSAPDKSGLPSDRFSAERTGGSVSTLTIQRTQQEDSAVYLCASSSRPDAPQHFGDGTRLSIL.

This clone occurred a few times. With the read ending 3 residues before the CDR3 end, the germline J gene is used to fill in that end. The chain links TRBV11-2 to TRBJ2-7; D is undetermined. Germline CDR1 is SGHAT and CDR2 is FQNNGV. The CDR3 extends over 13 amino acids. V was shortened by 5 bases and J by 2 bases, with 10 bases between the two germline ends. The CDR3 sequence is CASSQGAAYEQYF. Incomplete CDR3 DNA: TGTGCCAGCAGCCAAGGCGCGGCCTACGAG.

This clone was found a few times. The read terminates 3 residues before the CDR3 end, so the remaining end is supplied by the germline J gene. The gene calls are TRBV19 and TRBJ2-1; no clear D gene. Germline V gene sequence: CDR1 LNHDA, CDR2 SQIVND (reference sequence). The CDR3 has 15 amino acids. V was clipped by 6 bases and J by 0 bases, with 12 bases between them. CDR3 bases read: TGTGCCAGTAGCCCACCTCCGGGCTCCTACAATGAG. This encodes CASSPPPGSYNE. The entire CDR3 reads CASSPPPGSYNEQFF.

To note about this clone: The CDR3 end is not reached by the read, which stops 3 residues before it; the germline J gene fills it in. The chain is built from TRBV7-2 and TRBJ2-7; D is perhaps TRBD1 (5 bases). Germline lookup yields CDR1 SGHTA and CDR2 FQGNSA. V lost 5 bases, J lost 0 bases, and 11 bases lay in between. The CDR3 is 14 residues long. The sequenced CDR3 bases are TGTGCCAGCAGCCCGCAGGGAACCTCCTACGAG. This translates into CASSPQGTSYE. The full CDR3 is CASSPQGTSYEQYF.

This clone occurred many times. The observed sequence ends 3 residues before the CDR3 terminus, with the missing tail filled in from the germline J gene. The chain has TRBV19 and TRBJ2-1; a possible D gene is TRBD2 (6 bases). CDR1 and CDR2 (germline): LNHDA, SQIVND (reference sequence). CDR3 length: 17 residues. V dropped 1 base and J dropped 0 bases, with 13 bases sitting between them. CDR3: CASSIVAGSSSYNEQFF. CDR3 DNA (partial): TGTGCCAGTAGTATAGTGGCGGGAAGTAGCTCCTACAATGAG.

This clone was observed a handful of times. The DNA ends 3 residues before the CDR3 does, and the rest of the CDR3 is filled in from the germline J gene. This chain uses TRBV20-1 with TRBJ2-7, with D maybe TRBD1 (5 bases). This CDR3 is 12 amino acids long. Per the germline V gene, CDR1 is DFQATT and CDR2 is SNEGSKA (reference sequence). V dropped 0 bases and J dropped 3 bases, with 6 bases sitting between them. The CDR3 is CSARDDSYEQYF. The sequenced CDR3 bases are TGCAGTGCTAGAGACGACAGCTACGAG.

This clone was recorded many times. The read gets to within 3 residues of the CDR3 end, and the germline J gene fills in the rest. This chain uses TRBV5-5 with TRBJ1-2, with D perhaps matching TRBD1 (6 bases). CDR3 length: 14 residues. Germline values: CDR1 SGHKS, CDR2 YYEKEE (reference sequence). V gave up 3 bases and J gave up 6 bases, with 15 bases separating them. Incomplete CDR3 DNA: TGTGCCAGCAGCTCGCCGTCCAGGGGCGATGGC. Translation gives CASSSPSRGDG. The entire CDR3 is CASSSPSRGDGYTF.

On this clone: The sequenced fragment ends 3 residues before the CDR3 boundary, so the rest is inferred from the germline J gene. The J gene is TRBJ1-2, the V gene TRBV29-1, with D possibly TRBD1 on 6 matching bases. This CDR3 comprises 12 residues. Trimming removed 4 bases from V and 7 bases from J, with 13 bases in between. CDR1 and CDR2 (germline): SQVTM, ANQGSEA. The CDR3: CSVAGGESGYTF. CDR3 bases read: TGCAGCGTTGCGGGGGGCGAGAGTGGC.

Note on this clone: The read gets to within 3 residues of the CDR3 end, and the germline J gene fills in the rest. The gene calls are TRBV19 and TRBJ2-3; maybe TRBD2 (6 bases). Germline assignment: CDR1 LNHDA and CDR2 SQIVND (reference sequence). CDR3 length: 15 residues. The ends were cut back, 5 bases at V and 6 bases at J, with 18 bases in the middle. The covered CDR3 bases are TGTGCCAGTAGTGTCTCGGGGACTGATGCGGATACG. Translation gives CASSVSGTDADT. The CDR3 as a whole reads CASSVSGTDADTQYF.

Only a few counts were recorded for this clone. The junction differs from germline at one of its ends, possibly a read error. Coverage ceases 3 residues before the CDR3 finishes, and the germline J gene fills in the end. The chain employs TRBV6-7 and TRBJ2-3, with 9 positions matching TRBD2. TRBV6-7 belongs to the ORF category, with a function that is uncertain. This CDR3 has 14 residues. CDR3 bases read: TGTGCCAGCAGTTCCGGGACTAGCATAGATACG. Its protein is CASSSGTSIDT. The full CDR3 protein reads CASSSGTSIDTQYF.